This TCR beta chain was captured in a study of blood T cell repertoires in COVID-19. At the level of the study: Some COVID-19 samples were acute and others convalescent; all came from the United States, Italy and Spain. PBMCs, B-cell-depleted T cells, or T cells provided the cDNA or gDNA that made up the material.

Under the authors' procedure: The authors estimated nucleated cell counts from reference gene primer amplification. The assay was immunoSEQ multiplex PCR, and TCRdb's table has in-frame clones only and misses some. D and trimming were read from the DNA, whereas the V and J calls and clone size are those reported in that table. The repertoire includes approximately 310,000 clones, around 87% of them detected once, and 7.8% sits in the top ten. Germline values: CDR1 MNHEY, CDR2 SMNVEV (reference sequence). Germline trimming cut 3 bases from V and 2 bases from J; bases unmatched to any gene: 3. The CDR3 runs 14 residues.

The sequenced sample consisted of peripheral blood. This TCR was recovered from a woman between 45 and 65 years old who had recovered from COVID-19. The chain carries TRBV27 and TRBJ2-7; 8 bases fit TRBD1. CDR3 DNA sequence: TGTGCCAGCAGTTTTGACAGGGGTGCCTACGAGCAGTACTTC. Encoded protein: CASSFDRGAYEQYF.